Shown below are 16 T cell receptor beta chains from a single sample sequenced in a study of T cell changes during pregnancy in multiple sclerosis. Clones were read by immunoSEQ multiplex PCR, and TCRdb kept only the in-frame ones, dropping some. The sample has tens of thousands of clones, roughly nine tenths seen once. The source material was CD4+ T cells from peripheral blood mononuclear cells, sampled in the third trimester of pregnancy. The receptor source for this set is a female donor in good health, enrolled as a control in a pregnancy study.

This clone was seen a single time. This chain links TRBV5-4 with TRBJ2-2; the match to TRBD2 covers 11 bases. Germline V gives CDR1 SGHNT, CDR2 YYREEE (reference sequence). The CDR3 spans 17 residues. After removal of 0 bases from V and 4 bases from J, the junction contained 5 bases not matched to a gene. The CDR3 sequence: CASSLGIAGGLTGELFF. The CDR3 coding sequence is TGTGCCAGCAGCTTGGGTATAGCGGGAGGGCTCACCGGGGAGCTGTTTTTT.

The CDR3 DNA reads TGTGCCAGCAGCTCGCAGGGCACAGATACGCAGTATTTT. This encodes CASSSQGTDTQYF. The rearrangement joins TRBV7-3 to TRBJ2-3; D remains unclear. This CDR3 has 13 residues. Germline CDR1 reads SGHTA; CDR2 reads FQGTGA. The V gene lost 4 bases and the J gene lost 1 base, with 6 bases spanning the gap.

In nucleotides, the CDR3 is TGCGCCAGCAGCTTGGCCGGGGGTGCCTATAAGGGAGAGACCCAGTACTTC. Protein product: CASSLAGGAYKGETQYF. This chain joins TRBV5-1 and TRBJ2-5; a possible D gene is TRBD2 (6 bases). Germline assignment: CDR1 SGHRS and CDR2 YFSETQ. The length of the CDR3 is 17 residues. Trimming removed 0 bases at V and 4 bases at J, with 19 bases between.

The rearrangement uses TRBV6-4 and TRBJ1-5; possibly TRBD1 for D (5 bases). CDR1 is MRHNA, CDR2 SNTAGT, per germline. The V end lost 2 bases, the J end lost 0 bases, and 8 bases lay between the germline ends. The CDR3 runs to 15 residues. The CDR3 bases are TGTGCCAGCAGTGACCGACAGTTTAGCAATCAGCCCCAGCATTTT. Amino acids: CASSDRQFSNQPQHF.

This rearrangement joins TRBV9 to TRBJ2-5, with unresolved D. Trimming took 0 bases from V and 3 from J, leaving 9 bases between them. The CDR3 loop spans 14 amino acids. Germline V lookup: CDR1 SGDLS, CDR2 YYNGEE. CDR3 coding DNA: TGTGCCAGCAGCGTAGCTCTAGATAAAGAGACCCAGTACTTC. Translating gives CASSVALDKETQYF.

This chain uses TRBV18 with TRBJ2-5; no reliable D call. V was trimmed by 4 bases and J by 2 bases, leaving 8 bases between them. In germline, CDR1 is KGHSH, CDR2 LQKENI. The CDR3 runs to 13 residues. CDR3 coding DNA: TGTGCCAGCTCACGACCAGAGCAAGAGACCCAGTACTTC. This codes for CASSRPEQETQYF. Combining the CDR3 with reference TRBV18 and TRBJ2-5 gives the whole variable domain NAGVMQNPRHLVRRRGQEARLRCSPMKGHSHVYWYRQLPEEGLKFMVYLQKENIIDESGMPKERFSAEFPKEGPSILRIQQVVRGDSAAYFCASSRPEQETQYFGPGTRLLVL.

The chain couples TRBV30 to TRBJ2-2, with 10 bases aligning to TRBD2. J gave up 1 base and V 6 bases, and 2 bases lay outside the gene matches. The CDR3 is 14 residues long. Germline values: CDR1 GTSNPN, CDR2 SVGIG (reference sequence). The CDR3 DNA reads as TGTGCCTGTAGGACTAGCGGGAACACCGGGGAGCTGTTTTTT. Translating gives CACRTSGNTGELFF.

The chain joins TRBV10-1 to TRBJ1-5; a weak D match, TRBD1 (5 bases). Germline values: CDR1 WNHNN, CDR2 SYGVQD (reference sequence). Trimming left V 8 bases short and J 2 bases short, with 13 bases between. The CDR3 is 14 amino acids. The CDR3 coding sequence is TGCGCCAGCCCCGGGGGATGTGGCAATCAGCCCCAGCATTTT. This codes for CASPGGCGNQPQHF.

The chain recombines TRBV6-5 with TRBJ1-1; TRBD1 aligns across 10 bases. Losses at the gene ends were 7 bases for V and 4 bases for J; bases not matched to a gene: 9. Germline V gene data show CDR1 as MNHEY and CDR2 as SVGAGI. The CDR3 has 15 residues. For the CDR3, the DNA is TGTGCCAGCACCTACCAGACAGGGGGCGGCACTGAAGCTTTCTTT. This translates into CASTYQTGGGTEAFF.

V gene TRBV6-1 combines with J gene TRBJ1-1; 7 bases line up with TRBD1. V gave up 3 bases and J gave up 5 bases; unmatched junction bases: 15. This CDR3 is built from 17 residues. CDR1 and CDR2 from the germline V gene are MNHNS and SASEGT. The CDR3 region is CASSDPGQLLGGTEAFF. CDR3 coding DNA: TGTGCCAGCAGTGACCCGGGACAGCTCCTTGGGGGGACTGAAGCTTTCTTT.

This chain links TRBV5-6 with TRBJ2-3; 10 nucleotides align to TRBD2. This CDR3 region has 16 residues. Germline V lookup: CDR1 SGHDT, CDR2 YYEEEE. Losses at the gene ends were 1 base for V and 4 bases for J; bases not matched to a gene: 6. CDR3 DNA sequence: TGTGCCAGCAGCTTGTTCTCTAGCGGGGGCGCAGATACGCAGTATTTT. It encodes CASSLFSSGGADTQYF.

CDR3 in amino acids: CASSFQGNQPQHF. The CDR3, as DNA: TGTGCCAGCAGCTTTCAGGGCAATCAGCCCCAGCATTTT. The rearrangement uses TRBV7-9 and TRBJ1-5, with no clear D. From germline, CDR1 is SEHNR and CDR2 FQNEAQ (reference sequence). This CDR3 spans 13 amino acids. V lost 3 bases, J lost 2 bases, and 5 bases lay in between.

The V call is TRBV4-2, the J call TRBJ2-4; 7 nucleotides align to TRBD1. The CDR3 extends over 14 amino acids. Germline loops: CDR1 LGHNA, CDR2 YNFKEQ. With V trimmed by 1 base and J by 4 bases, 1 base remained unmatched. The CDR3 region is CASSQAGGKNIQYF. As DNA, the CDR3 is TGTGCCAGCAGCCAAGCAGGGGGAAAAAACATTCAGTACTTC.

The V and J genes are TRBV6-6 and TRBJ2-7; TRBD1 matches at 11 bases. This CDR3 has 15 amino acids. CDR1 is MNHNY and CDR2 is SVGAGI in the germline V gene (reference sequence). V dropped 4 bases and J dropped 7; count of bases not matched to a gene: 9. CDR3 bases: TGTGCCAGCAGTTCGGGGACAGGGGGAAGTAAAGAGCAGTACTTC. It encodes CASSSGTGGSKEQYF.

V gene TRBV7-8 combines with J gene TRBJ1-5; 9 nucleotides line up with TRBD1. CDR3 length: 14 residues. Germline V lookup: CDR1 SGHVS, CDR2 FQNEAQ. The trim removed 4 bases at V and 4 bases at J, leaving 2 bases unmatched. The CDR3: CASSSGQGNQPQHF. CDR3 coding DNA: TGTGCCAGCAGCTCGGGACAGGGAAATCAGCCCCAGCATTTT. Supplemented by reference TRBV7-8 and TRBJ1-5, the full variable domain reads GAGVSQSPRYKVAKRGQDVALRCDPISGHVSLFWYQQALGQGPEFLTYFQNEAQLDKSGLPSDRFFAERPEGSVSTLKIQRTQQEDSAVYLCASSSGQGNQPQHFGDGTRLSIL.

This chain joins TRBV7-8 and TRBJ2-5; TRBD1 matches at 8 bases. CDR1 and CDR2 from the germline V gene are SGHVS and FQNEAQ. The CDR3 loop spans 17 amino acids. The V segment lost 1 base and the J segment 5 bases; nucleotides outside the gene matches: 12. The CDR3 DNA is TGTGCCAGCAGCTTAGTTTGGGCAGGGGGCGCGCGTGAGACCCAGTACTTC. It encodes CASSLVWAGGARETQYF.